This T cell receptor beta chain was observed in a study of blood T cell repertoires in COVID-19. Across the study: Spain, Italy and the United States supplied samples that represented acute and convalescent COVID-19.

Here immunoSEQ multiplex PCR was the method, and the copy in TCRdb shows in-frame clones only, minus some. The repertoire consists of about 96,000 clones, with around 84% occurring once and the leading ten covering approximately 15%. The ends were cut back, 4 bases at V and 4 bases at J, with 21 bases in the middle. The CDR3 has 17 amino acids. In germline, CDR1 is SGHTA, CDR2 FQGNSA. The chain is built from TRBV7-2 and TRBJ2-3, with a tentative D call TRBD2 (7 bases). The sequenced material came from peripheral blood. The source of this sequence is a woman aged 60-75 years with acute or convalescent COVID-19. The CDR3, as DNA: TGTGCCAGCAGCTCAAGTGGGGGGGCGAATACCCCAGATACGCAGTATTTT. Its protein product is CASSSSGGANTPDTQYF.